A selection of T cell receptor beta chains follows, all from one sample in a study of blood T cell repertoires in COVID-19. The data were produced by immunoSEQ multiplex PCR, yet TCRdb's version contains in-frame clones alone and is incomplete. The sample has 100,000 to 150,000 clones; roughly three quarters are singletons. Sequenced material: peripheral blood. The source is a woman aged 70-85 years with acute or convalescent COVID-19. Both conserved end residues are part of each CDR3. Each record gives: CDR3 protein, CDR3 DNA, D gene, clone size, J gene, V gene. D genes are given only for firm matches. Size is stated for part of the rows, as once, few or many counts, or as a class when the clone is expanded.

CDR3 protein: CASSPEASHYEQYF
CDR3 DNA: TGTGCCAGCAGCCCGGAAGCTAGCCATTACGAGCAGTACTTC
D gene: -
clone size: -
J gene: TRBJ2-7
V gene: TRBV5-4

CDR3 protein: CASSQDQGAGTDTQYF
CDR3 DNA: TGTGCCAGCAGCCAAGATCAGGGGGCAGGCACAGATACGCAGTATTTT
D gene: TRBD1
clone size: -
J gene: TRBJ2-3
V gene: TRBV3-1/TRBV3-2

CDR3 protein: CASSTGSHSGNTIYF
CDR3 DNA: TGTGCCAGTTCAACAGGTAGTCACTCTGGAAACACCATATATTTT
D gene: -
clone size: once
J gene: TRBJ1-3
V gene: TRBV28

CDR3 protein: CASSLDRGYGYTF
CDR3 DNA: TGTGCCAGCAGCTTGGACAGGGGCTATGGCTACACCTTC
D gene: TRBD1
clone size: -
J gene: TRBJ1-2
V gene: TRBV5-6

CDR3 protein: CASSPGTITSRGKNIQYF
CDR3 DNA: TGTGCCAGCAGTCCCGGGACAATAACCTCTCGGGGCAAAAACATTCAGTACTTC
D gene: -
clone size: -
J gene: TRBJ2-4
V gene: TRBV6-6

CDR3 protein: CASSYEGGYTF
CDR3 DNA: TGTGCCAGCAGTTACGAGGGAGGCTACACCTTC
D gene: -
clone size: -
J gene: TRBJ1-2
V gene: TRBV6-5

CDR3 protein: CAWSQQGAGGYTF
CDR3 DNA: TGTGCCTGGAGCCAACAGGGTGCGGGTGGCTACACCTTC
D gene: -
clone size: -
J gene: TRBJ1-2
V gene: TRBV30

CDR3 protein: CASSQEGGADQPQHF
CDR3 DNA: TGTGCCAGCAGCCAAGAGGGGGGGGCGGATCAGCCCCAGCATTTT
D gene: -
clone size: -
J gene: TRBJ1-5
V gene: TRBV3-1/TRBV3-2

CDR3 protein: CASSFQGNQPQHF
CDR3 DNA: TGTGCCAGCAGCTTTCAGGGAAATCAGCCCCAGCATTTT
D gene: -
clone size: -
J gene: TRBJ1-5
V gene: TRBV7-2

CDR3 protein: CASSFKLHSIEAFF
CDR3 DNA: TGTGCCAGCAGTTTTAAGCTCCATTCTATTGAAGCTTTCTTT
D gene: -
clone size: -
J gene: TRBJ1-1
V gene: TRBV6-5

CDR3 protein: CAISDSDRPNTGELFF
CDR3 DNA: TGTGCCATCAGTGATAGTGACAGACCGAACACCGGGGAGCTGTTTTTT
D gene: -
clone size: few
J gene: TRBJ2-2
V gene: TRBV10-3

CDR3 protein: CASSRDRGENGYTF
CDR3 DNA: TGTGCCAGCAGCAGAGACAGGGGGGAGAATGGCTACACCTTC
D gene: TRBD1
clone size: -
J gene: TRBJ1-2
V gene: TRBV7-2

CDR3 protein: CASGLSTNEKLFF
CDR3 DNA: TGTGCTAGTGGTCTCTCAACTAATGAAAAACTGTTTTTT
D gene: -
clone size: -
J gene: TRBJ1-4
V gene: TRBV12-5

CDR3 protein: CASSRPPQGAQEETQYF
CDR3 DNA: TGTGCCAGTAGTAGGCCCCCCCAGGGGGCGCAGGAAGAGACCCAGTACTTC
D gene: TRBD1
clone size: -
J gene: TRBJ2-5
V gene: TRBV19

CDR3 protein: CASSSNTDTQYF
CDR3 DNA: TGTGCCAGCAGCTCCAACACAGATACGCAGTATTTT
D gene: -
clone size: few
J gene: TRBJ2-3
V gene: TRBV7-3